This passage covers 9 T cell receptor beta chains from one sample sequenced in a study of cytomegalovirus exposure and HLA in healthy donors. Amplification used 60 Vbeta primers and 13 Jbeta primers. The data were produced by immunoSEQ multiplex PCR, yet TCRdb's version contains in-frame clones alone and is incomplete. Of some 180,000 clones in the sample, roughly four fifths were seen once. The specimen sequenced was PBMCs. All receptors come from a man under 40 in good health and CMV-seronegative.

The chain couples TRBV21-1 to TRBJ2-5; the listed D gene, TRBD1, was not tested against the DNA. TRBV21-1 is assigned pseudogene status. CDR3 length equals 15 residues. CDR3 protein: CASSNLTAREETQYF. In nucleotides, the CDR3 is TGTGCCAGCAGCAACTTGACAGCAAGAGAAGAGACCCAGTACTTC.

This chain connects TRBV4-2 to TRBJ2-5; 7 bases fit TRBD2. The V gene's germline CDR1 is LGHNA and CDR2 YNFKEQ. This CDR3 is 15 amino acids long. J lost 3 bases, V lost 6 bases, and 10 bases had no gene match. CDR3 sequence: CASREALSGKETQYF. CDR3 bases: TGTGCCAGCAGAGAAGCACTCAGCGGGAAAGAGACCCAGTACTTC.

This chain uses TRBV14 with TRBJ2-7, with D possibly TRBD2 on 6 matching bases. The germline gives CDR1 SGHDN, CDR2 FVKESK. CDR3 length: 16 residues. V lost 4 bases to trimming and J lost 5 bases, with 21 bases between them. The CDR3: CASSPDIGGVWDEQYF. In DNA, the CDR3 is TGTGCCAGCAGCCCAGACATCGGGGGTGTGTGGGACGAGCAGTACTTC.

The chain links TRBV11-3 to TRBJ2-3; D not certain. V lost 3 bases and J 5 bases, leaving 6 bases between the germline ends. The CDR3 runs 12 residues. CDR1 is SGHNT and CDR2 is YENEEA in the germline V gene. The CDR3 spells CASSFSGDTQYF. CDR3 sequence (DNA): TGTGCCAGCAGCTTCAGTGGAGATACGCAGTATTTT.

The chain uses TRBV5-4 and TRBJ2-1; weak D call: TRBD2 (5 bases). The germline V and J ends were trimmed by 4 bases and 10 bases, with 21 bases remaining between them. The CDR3 sequence is 15 residues long. Germline CDR1 and CDR2: SGHNT and YYREEE (reference sequence). The CDR3 loop is CASSRTAVGVGEQFF. The DNA of the CDR3 is TGTGCCAGCAGCCGTACCGCGGTGGGAGTGGGGGAGCAGTTCTTC.

The J gene is TRBJ2-7, the V gene TRBV27; the D gene is possibly TRBD2 (5 bases). Trimming cost V 5 bases and J 6 bases, with 11 bases left between them. CDR1 and CDR2 (germline): MNHEY, SMNVEV (reference sequence). The CDR3 extends over 12 amino acids. CDR3 protein: CASSIGMGEQYF. CDR3 nucleotide sequence: TGTGCCAGCAGTATCGGGATGGGCGAGCAGTACTTC.

This clone was counted a few times. This sequence joins TRBV5-8 and TRBJ1-5, with 7 positions matching TRBD1. Losses at the gene ends were 4 bases for V and 6 bases for J; bases not matched to a gene: 13. The CDR3 runs 16 residues. From germline, CDR1 is SGHTS and CDR2 YDEGEE. The CDR3, as DNA: TGTGCCAGCAGCCCGAGATTGGAGGGGGCAGGTCAGCCCCAGCATTTT. Protein: CASSPRLEGAGQPQHF.

The rearrangement joins TRBV2 to TRBJ2-5; 11 bases are a match to TRBD1. CDR3 length equals 17 residues. CDR1 and CDR2 from the germline V gene are SNHLY and FYNNEI. Trimming removed 6 bases from V and 0 bases from J; junction bases left unmatched: 9. The CDR3 here is CASRDRGRVGDQETQYF. The CDR3 DNA is TGTGCCAGCAGGGACAGGGGGCGCGTCGGAGACCAAGAGACCCAGTACTTC.

The chain has TRBV29-1 and TRBJ2-2; 14 nucleotides agree with TRBD2. This CDR3 is 15 amino acids long. The germline CDR1 and CDR2 sequences are SQVTM and ANQGSEA. V was clipped by 5 bases and J by 7 bases; unmatched bases: 6. The DNA of the CDR3 is TGCAGCGTTCAGACTAGCGGGAGGGCCCTCGGGGAGCTGTTTTTT. Protein sequence: CSVQTSGRALGELFF.